This is a list of T cell receptor beta chains from one sample in a study of shared T cell receptors in the human thymus. Clones were sequenced by immunoSEQ multiplex PCR, and TCRdb holds only the in-frame ones, with some missing. Of about 540,000 clones listed, 75% to 85% are singletons. The data were also submitted as part of a second study, on human thymus T cells.

The sequencing sample was made of thymocytes. The receptors originated from a boy in the first two years of life with a congenital heart defect. Each CDR3 is given with its conserved first and last residue. A D gene is named only where the DNA matches it firmly. Some rows have no size entry. The others give once, few or many, or a class for an expanded clone.

d_gene	j_gene	v_gene	abundance	CDR3aa	CDR3nt
-	TRBJ2-1	TRBV11-3	few	CASQGSHEQFF	TGTGCCAGCCAGGGGAGTCATGAGCAGTTCTTC
TRBD1	TRBJ1-4	TRBV29-1	-	CSVGYRGGRNNEKLFF	TGCAGCGTTGGGTACAGGGGCGGTCGGAATAATGAAAAACTGTTTTTT
TRBD2	TRBJ2-7	TRBV6-5	-	CASSLRTSGTPEQYF	TGTGCCAGCAGTCTACGGACTAGCGGCACCCCCGAGCAGTACTTC
TRBD2	TRBJ2-1	TRBV4-1	-	CASRRTSVSNEQFF	TGCGCCAGCCGACGAACTAGCGTCTCCAATGAGCAGTTCTTC
-	TRBJ1-3	TRBV7-2	-	CASSLSSSRSSGNTIYF	TGTGCCAGCAGCCTCTCTTCGTCTCGGTCTTCCGGAAACACCATATATTTT
TRBD2	TRBJ2-3	TRBV7-2	-	CASSPSGREGGDTQYF	TGTGCCAGCAGCCCTTCAGGGCGGGAGGGGGGGGATACGCAGTATTTT
-	TRBJ2-7	TRBV5-4	-	CASSLRRNLSYEQYF	TGTGCCAGCAGCTTGAGGCGGAACCTCTCCTACGAGCAGTACTTC
-	TRBJ2-5	TRBV6-5	-	CASISRKYQETQYF	TGTGCCAGCATCTCGCGGAAGTACCAAGAGACCCAGTACTTC
-	TRBJ2-3	TRBV25-1	once	CASSEVGEVGTDTQYF	TGTGCCAGCAGTGAAGTAGGAGAGGTGGGCACAGATACGCAGTATTTT
TRBD1	TRBJ2-7	TRBV5-5	-	CASSFAGTGVYEQYF	TGTGCCAGCAGCTTCGCCGGGACAGGGGTCTACGAGCAGTACTTC
TRBD2	TRBJ2-7	TRBV11-2	few	CASSLGLAGGREQYF	TGTGCCAGCAGCCTCGGACTAGCGGGAGGTAGAGAGCAGTACTTC
TRBD1	TRBJ1-2	TRBV6-8	-	CASSYGQGASYGYTF	TGTGCCAGCAGCTATGGACAGGGGGCAAGTTATGGCTACACCTTC
TRBD1	TRBJ1-3	TRBV5-5	-	CASSLEAGGHTIYF	TGTGCCAGCAGCTTGGAGGCAGGGGGACACACCATATATTTT
TRBD2	TRBJ2-1	TRBV6-4	-	CASSDSGQGALTSGRANNEQFF	TGTGCCAGCAGTGACTCGGGCCAGGGAGCCCTGACTAGCGGGAGGGCTAACAATGAGCAGTTCTTC
-	TRBJ1-4	TRBV30	-	CAWSVITDTTNEKLFF	TGTGCCTGGAGTGTAATAACAGATACAACTAATGAAAAACTGTTTTTT
-	TRBJ1-4	TRBV28	once	CASSLETPVNEKLFF	TGTGCCAGCAGTTTAGAGACACCAGTTAATGAAAAACTGTTTTTT
-	TRBJ2-1	TRBV19	once	CASSIENRLGHEQFF	TGTGCCAGTAGTATAGAAAACCGACTAGGCCATGAGCAGTTCTTC
TRBD2	TRBJ2-7	TRBV19	-	CASSDRLAGESYEQYF	TGTGCCAGTAGTGATCGACTAGCGGGAGAGTCCTACGAGCAGTACTTC
TRBD2	TRBJ2-4	TRBV5-1	-	CASSGTPGLAGLAKNIQYF	TGCGCCAGCAGCGGCACACCGGGACTAGCGGGACTGGCCAAAAACATTCAGTACTTC
-	TRBJ2-7	TRBV28	once	CASSPRAPGGRSYEQYF	TGTGCCAGCAGTCCTAGAGCCCCCGGCGGTCGCTCCTACGAGCAGTACTTC
TRBD1	TRBJ2-2	TRBV9	-	CASSVVQGANTGELFF	TGTGCCAGCAGCGTAGTACAGGGGGCGAACACCGGGGAGCTGTTTTTT
TRBD2	TRBJ2-1	TRBV11-3	-	CASSLAVSGSGEQFF	TGTGCCAGCAGCTTAGCAGTTAGCGGGAGTGGTGAGCAGTTCTTC